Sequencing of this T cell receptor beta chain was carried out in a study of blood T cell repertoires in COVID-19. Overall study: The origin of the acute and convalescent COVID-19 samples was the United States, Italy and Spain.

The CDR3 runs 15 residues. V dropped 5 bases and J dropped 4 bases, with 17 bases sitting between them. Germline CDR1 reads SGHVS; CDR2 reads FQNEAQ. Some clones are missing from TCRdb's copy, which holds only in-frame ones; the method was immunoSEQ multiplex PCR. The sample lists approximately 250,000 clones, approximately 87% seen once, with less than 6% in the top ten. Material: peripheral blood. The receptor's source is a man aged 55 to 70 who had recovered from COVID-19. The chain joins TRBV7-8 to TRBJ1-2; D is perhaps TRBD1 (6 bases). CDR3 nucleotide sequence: TGTGCCAGCAGCCCCAGGAGGACAGAAGTCTATGGCTACACCTTC. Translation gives CASSPRRTEVYGYTF.